The rows below give T cell receptor beta chains drawn from one sample of a study of OX40 agonist ivuxolimab in advanced cancers. Only in-frame clones appear in the TCRdb table, and some are missing; sequencing was by immunoSEQ multiplex PCR. The sample holds roughly 110,000 clones, 85% to 95% seen once. The sequences come from CD4+ or CD8+ T cells sorted from blood, collected in a trial of the OX40 agonist ivuxolimab. These receptors came from an adult with an advanced solid tumor such as melanoma, head and neck, liver or kidney cancer. Each CDR3 is given without its conserved first and last residue. The order of the fields is V gene, CDR3 protein.

>TRBV7-3
ASTKGPSVVSTDTQY
>TRBV19
ASARQVYVPGTEAF
>TRBV28
ASTPVEGARGQPQH
>TRBV5-1
ASSSRGSLPNEQF
>TRBV7-9
ASSSEGGTENQPQH
>TRBV11-3
ASRGSANEQF
>TRBV5-4
ASSPVPGEAF
>TRBV19
ASSIWARANEQY
>TRBV6-5
ASSEGAEAQH
>TRBV6-1
ASSEALSGYYGYT
>TRBV7-6
ASSSEIGGRAYEQY
>TRBV7-2
ASSPPQGSYNEQF
>TRBV18
ASSSQEAYISPQH
>TRBV2
ASRSGGAHNEQF
>TRBV5-1
ASSSAGGGRTDTQY
>TRBV7-3
ASSSTAGRQF
>TRBV28
ASSLLGLVEQF
>TRBV4-1
ASSQVTGGQNNEQF
>TRBV6-1
ASSEWTGINGYT
>TRBV7-2
ASSPPAGITDTQY
>TRBV6-5
ASSRVGVSTDTQY
>TRBV5-6
ASSLTQANGYT
>TRBV2
ASSATGGRQPQH
>TRBV28
ASSRRGGSVDQPQH
>TRBV9
ASSEAYYVEQGPGTDTQY
>TRBV2
ASRKFGGELF
>TRBV7-2
ASSFRGLGNTIY
>TRBV11-2
ASSSRDRGTDTQY
>TRBV11-1
ASSLAAPSYEQY
>TRBV5-1
ASSLGGQTTEAF
>TRBV4-2
ASSPTLGRPNGYT
>TRBV27
ASSPPDRVAGELF
>TRBV28
ASSLMNAVANYGYT
>TRBV27
ASSFYAGGLINEQF
>TRBV4-2
ASSLPGRSTDTQY
>TRBV5-1
ASSVSTANTEAF
>TRBV5-6
ASSLESLAKNIQY
>TRBV5-1
ASSLMTGELF
>TRBV4-1
ASSPNPNGQGGNQPQH
>TRBV18
ASSPSSGGLQETQY
>TRBV12-2
ASRLAETSGGHYNEQF
>TRBV5-4
ATGTGENSGNTIY
>TRBV7-8
ASSLGDAGEAKLF
>TRBV11-2
ASSLALQETQY
>TRBV5-1
ASSSGTANTEAF
>TRBV10-3
AISDIREEQF
>TRBV5-1
ASSSKDRNTEAF
>TRBV6-5
ASSYDTSYEQY
>TRBV7-2
ASSPFGGTEAF
>TRBV5-1
ASSLTPSGQGTYEQY
>TRBV30
AWTGWVGNNEQF
>TRBV30
AWSVTAYGYT
>TRBV5-1
ASSLPDGNYEQY
>TRBV27
ASSFHSLTGELF
>TRBV28
ASSLRAGAGNLHEQY